This T cell receptor beta chain was identified in a study of Ad26.COV2.S vaccination and SARS-CoV-2 variants. Study observations and caveats: Measurement of non-spike TCR breadth gave similar results in vaccine and placebo recipients.

In the case of this clone: Its antigen is not known.

The germline gives CDR1 MNHEY, CDR2 SVGAGI. V dropped 5 bases and J dropped 3; count of bases not matched to a gene: 5. CDR3 length equals 14 residues. TCRdb's copy holds only in-frame clones and misses some; the assay was immunoSEQ multiplex PCR. The sample includes over 100,000 clones, around three quarters of them seen just once. The chain links TRBV6-5 to TRBJ2-7; TRBD1 matches 9 bases. The sequence came from a human donor who had recovered from COVID-19. Specimen: peripheral blood, collected after recovery from COVID-19. The CDR3 spells CASSIDRGVYEQYF. The CDR3, as DNA: TGTGCCAGCAGTATTGACAGGGGGGTCTACGAGCAGTACTTC.